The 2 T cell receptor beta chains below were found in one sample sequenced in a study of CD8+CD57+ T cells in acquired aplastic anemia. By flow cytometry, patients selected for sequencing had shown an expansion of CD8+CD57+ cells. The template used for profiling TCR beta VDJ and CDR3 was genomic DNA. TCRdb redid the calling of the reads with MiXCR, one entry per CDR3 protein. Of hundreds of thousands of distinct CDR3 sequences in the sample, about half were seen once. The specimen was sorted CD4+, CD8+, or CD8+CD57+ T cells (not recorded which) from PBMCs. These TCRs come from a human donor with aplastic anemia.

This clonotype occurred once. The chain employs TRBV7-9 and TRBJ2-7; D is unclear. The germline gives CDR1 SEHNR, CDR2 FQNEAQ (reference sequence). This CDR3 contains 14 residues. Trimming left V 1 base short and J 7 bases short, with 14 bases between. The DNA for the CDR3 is TGTGCCAGCAGCTTAGATAGGGCAGCACGAGAGCAGTACTTC. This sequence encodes CASSLDRAAREQYF.

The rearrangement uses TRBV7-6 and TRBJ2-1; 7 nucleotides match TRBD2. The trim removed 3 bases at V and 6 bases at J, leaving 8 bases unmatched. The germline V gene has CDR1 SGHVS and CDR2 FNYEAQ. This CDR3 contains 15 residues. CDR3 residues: CASSFAGTKGNEQFF. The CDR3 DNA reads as TGTGCCAGCAGCTTCGCCGGGACTAAGGGCAATGAGCAGTTCTTC.